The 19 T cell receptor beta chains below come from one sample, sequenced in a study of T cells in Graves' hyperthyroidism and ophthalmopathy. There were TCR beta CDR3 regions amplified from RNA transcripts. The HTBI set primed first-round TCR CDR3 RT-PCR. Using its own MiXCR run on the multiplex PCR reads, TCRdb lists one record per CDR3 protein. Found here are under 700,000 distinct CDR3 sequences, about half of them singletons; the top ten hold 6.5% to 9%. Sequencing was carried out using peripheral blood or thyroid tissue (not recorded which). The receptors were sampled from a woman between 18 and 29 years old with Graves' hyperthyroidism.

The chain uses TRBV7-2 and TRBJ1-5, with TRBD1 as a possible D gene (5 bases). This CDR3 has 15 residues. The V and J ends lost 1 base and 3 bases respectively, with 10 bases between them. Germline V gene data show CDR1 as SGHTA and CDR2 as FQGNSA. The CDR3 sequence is CASSLDRGDNQPQHF. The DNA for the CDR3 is TGTGCCAGCAGCTTAGATCGGGGGGACAATCAGCCCCAGCATTTT.

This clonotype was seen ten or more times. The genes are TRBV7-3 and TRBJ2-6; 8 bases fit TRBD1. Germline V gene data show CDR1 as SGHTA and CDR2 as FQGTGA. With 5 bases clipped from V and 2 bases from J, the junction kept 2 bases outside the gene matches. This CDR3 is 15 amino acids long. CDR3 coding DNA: TGTGCCAGCAGCCAGGGGGCAGCTGGGGCCAACGTCCTGACTTTC. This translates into CASSQGAAGANVLTF.

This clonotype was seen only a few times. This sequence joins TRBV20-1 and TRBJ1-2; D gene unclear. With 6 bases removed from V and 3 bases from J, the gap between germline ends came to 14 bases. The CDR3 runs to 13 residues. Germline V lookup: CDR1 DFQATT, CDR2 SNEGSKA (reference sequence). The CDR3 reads CSAAARDYYGYTF. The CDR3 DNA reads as TGCAGTGCCGCCGCCCGGGATTACTATGGCTACACCTTC.

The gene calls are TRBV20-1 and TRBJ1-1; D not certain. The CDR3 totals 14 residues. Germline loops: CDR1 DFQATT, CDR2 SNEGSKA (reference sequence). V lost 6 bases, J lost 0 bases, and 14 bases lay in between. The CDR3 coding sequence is TGCAGTGCAACCCTAGGAACCATGAACACTGAAGCTTTCTTT. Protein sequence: CSATLGTMNTEAFF.

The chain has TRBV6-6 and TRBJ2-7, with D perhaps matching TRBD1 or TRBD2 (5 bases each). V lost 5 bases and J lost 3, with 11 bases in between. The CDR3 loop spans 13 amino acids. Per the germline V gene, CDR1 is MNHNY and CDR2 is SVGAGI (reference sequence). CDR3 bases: TGTGCCAGCAGTCCCTGGGACGGCTACGAGCAGTACTTC. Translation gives CASSPWDGYEQYF.

The CDR3 nucleotides are TGTGCCAGCAGCGGCCGACAGGGGACTGAAAAACTGTTTTTT. It translates to CASSGRQGTEKLFF. The rearrangement uses TRBV7-9 and TRBJ1-4; 8 nucleotides line up with TRBD1. Trimming took 5 bases from V and 7 from J; bases not matched to a gene: 6. There are 14 residues in the CDR3. Germline CDR1 reads SEHNR; CDR2 reads FQNEAQ (reference sequence).

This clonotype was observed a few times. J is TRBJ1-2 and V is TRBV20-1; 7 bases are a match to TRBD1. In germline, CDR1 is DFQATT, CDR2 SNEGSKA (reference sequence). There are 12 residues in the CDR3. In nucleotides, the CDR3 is TGCAGATCGACAGGGTCCGGATTCGGCTACACCTTC. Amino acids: CRSTGSGFGYTF.

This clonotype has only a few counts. The CDR3 reads CASSPGIFAETQYF. The CDR3 coding sequence is TGTGCCAGCAGCCCGGGGATTTTCGCAGAGACCCAGTACTTC. This chain links TRBV14 with TRBJ2-5, with TRBD2 as a possible D gene (5 bases). Germline-derived CDR1 and CDR2 are SGHDN and FVKESK. CDR3 length: 14 amino acids. The V gene lost 4 bases and the J gene lost 4 bases, with 13 bases spanning the gap.

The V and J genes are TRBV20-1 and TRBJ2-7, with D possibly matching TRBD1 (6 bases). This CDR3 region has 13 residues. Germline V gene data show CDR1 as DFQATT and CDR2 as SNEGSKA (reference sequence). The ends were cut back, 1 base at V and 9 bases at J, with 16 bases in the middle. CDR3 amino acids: CSARVRDIHGQYF. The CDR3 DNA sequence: TGCAGTGCTAGAGTCCGGGACATTCACGGGCAGTACTTC.

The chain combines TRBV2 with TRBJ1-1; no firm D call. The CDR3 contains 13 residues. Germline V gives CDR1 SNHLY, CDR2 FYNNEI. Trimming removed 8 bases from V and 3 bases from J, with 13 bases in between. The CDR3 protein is CASADKVDTEAFF. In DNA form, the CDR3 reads TGTGCCAGCGCGGATAAGGTCGACACTGAAGCTTTCTTT. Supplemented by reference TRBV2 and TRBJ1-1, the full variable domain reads EPEVTQTPSHQVTQMGQEVILRCVPISNHLYFYWYRQILGQKVEFLVSFYNNEISEKSEIFDDQFSVERPDGSNFTLKIRSTKLEDSAMYFCASADKVDTEAFFGQGTRLTVV.

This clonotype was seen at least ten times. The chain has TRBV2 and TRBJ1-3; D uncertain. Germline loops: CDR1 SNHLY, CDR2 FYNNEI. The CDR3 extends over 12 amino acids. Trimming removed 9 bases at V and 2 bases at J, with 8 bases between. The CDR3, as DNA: TGTGCCAGTCGGTTCGCTGGAAACACCATATATTTT. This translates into CASRFAGNTIYF.

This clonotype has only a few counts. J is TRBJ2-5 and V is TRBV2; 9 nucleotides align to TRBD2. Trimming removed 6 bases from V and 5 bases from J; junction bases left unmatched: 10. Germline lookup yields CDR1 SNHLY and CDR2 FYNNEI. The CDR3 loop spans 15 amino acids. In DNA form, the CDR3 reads TGTGCCAGCAGAACCCATAGCGGGAGCGGTGAGACCCAGTACTTC. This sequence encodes CASRTHSGSGETQYF.

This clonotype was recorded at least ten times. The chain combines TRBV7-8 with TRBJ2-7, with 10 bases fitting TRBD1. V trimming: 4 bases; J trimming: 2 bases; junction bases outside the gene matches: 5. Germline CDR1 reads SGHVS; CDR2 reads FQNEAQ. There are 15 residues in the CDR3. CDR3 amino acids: CASSWTGTGAYEQYF. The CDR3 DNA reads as TGTGCCAGCAGCTGGACCGGGACAGGGGCCTACGAGCAGTACTTC.

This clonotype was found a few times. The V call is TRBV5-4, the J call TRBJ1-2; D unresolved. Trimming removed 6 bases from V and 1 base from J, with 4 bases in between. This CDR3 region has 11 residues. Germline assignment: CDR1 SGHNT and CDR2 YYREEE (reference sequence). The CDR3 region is CASMLNYGYTF. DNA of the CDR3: TGTGCCAGCATGCTTAACTATGGCTACACCTTC.

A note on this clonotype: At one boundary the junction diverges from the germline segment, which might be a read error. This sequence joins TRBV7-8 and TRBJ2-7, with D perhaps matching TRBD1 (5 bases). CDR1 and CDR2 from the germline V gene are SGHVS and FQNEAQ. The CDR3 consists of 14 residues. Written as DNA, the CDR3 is TGCGCCAGCAGCCAAGCGCTAGGGGTCTACGAGCAGTACTTC. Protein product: CASSQALGVYEQYF.

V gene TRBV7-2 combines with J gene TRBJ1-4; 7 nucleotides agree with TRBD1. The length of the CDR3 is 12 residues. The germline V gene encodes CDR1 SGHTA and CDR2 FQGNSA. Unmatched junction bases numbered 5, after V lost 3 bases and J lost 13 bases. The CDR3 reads CASSFLGGGLFF. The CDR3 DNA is TGTGCCAGCAGCTTTTTAGGGGGCGGACTGTTTTTT.

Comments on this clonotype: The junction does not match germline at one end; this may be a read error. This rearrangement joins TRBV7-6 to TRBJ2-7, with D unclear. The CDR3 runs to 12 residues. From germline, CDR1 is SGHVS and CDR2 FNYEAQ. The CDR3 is CASNELSYEQYF. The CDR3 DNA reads TGTGCTAGCAACGAGCTGTCCTACGAGCAGTACTTC.

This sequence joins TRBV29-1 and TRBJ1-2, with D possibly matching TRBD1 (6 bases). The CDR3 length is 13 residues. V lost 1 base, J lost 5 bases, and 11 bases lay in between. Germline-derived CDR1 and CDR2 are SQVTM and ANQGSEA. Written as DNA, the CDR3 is TGCAGCGTTGAAGGGACAGAGGCGTATGGCTACACCTTC. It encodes CSVEGTEAYGYTF.

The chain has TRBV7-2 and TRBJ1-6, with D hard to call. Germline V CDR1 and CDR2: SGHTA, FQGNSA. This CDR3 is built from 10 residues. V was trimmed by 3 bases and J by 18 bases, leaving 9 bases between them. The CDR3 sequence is CASSFYPDHF. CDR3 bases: TGTGCCAGCAGCTTCTACCCCGACCACTTT.